These 11 T cell receptor beta chains came from one sample sequenced in a study of shared clonotypes between healthy human individuals. The protocol was immunoSEQ multiplex PCR, while the TCRdb copy is restricted to in-frame clones and leaves out a portion. Of 2,500,000 or so clones in the sample, around 90% are singletons; the top ten hold 0.37%. The specimen was naive CD4+ T cells from PBMCs. Subset: CD45RA+ positively selected. The receptors shown here come from a young man in good health. Some clones in this sample may be carry-over from other donors' samples.

The count of this clone is one. CDR3 loop: CASSLREREQYF. The DNA of the CDR3 is TGTGCCAGCTCACTACGAGAAAGAGAGCAGTACTTC. This chain links TRBV18 with TRBJ2-7; D remains unclear. CDR3 length equals 12 residues. V was cut by 4 bases and J by 7 bases, with 11 bases left in between. The germline gives CDR1 KGHSH, CDR2 LQKENI.

The V gene is TRBV27, the J gene TRBJ1-3; unclear D gene. The CDR3 sequence is 13 residues long. CDR1 is MNHEY and CDR2 is SMNVEV in the germline V gene (reference sequence). Trimming took 6 bases from V and 0 from J, leaving 6 bases between them. This CDR3 is CASSPPSGNTIYF. The CDR3 region has the DNA TGTGCCAGCAGCCCCCCCTCTGGAAACACCATATATTTT.

A single count supports this clone. This chain connects TRBV11-2 to TRBJ1-3; D gene uncertain. V lost 1 base and J lost 0, with 10 bases in between. The CDR3 contains 16 residues. Germline values: CDR1 SGHAT, CDR2 FQNNGV. CDR3 loop: CASSLAVVRSGNTIYF. CDR3 DNA sequence: TGTGCCAGCAGCTTAGCGGTGGTTCGCTCTGGAAACACCATATATTTT.

On this clone: This sample also contains other DNA sequences that code for the same CDR3. The chain combines TRBV6-6 with TRBJ1-1, with a possible D match to TRBD1 (6 bases). This CDR3 is built from 15 residues. V lost 0 bases to trimming and J lost 0 bases, with 8 bases between them. Germline CDR1 is MNHNY and CDR2 is SVGAGI (reference sequence). In DNA form, the CDR3 reads TGTGCCAGCAGTTACTCTGGGGGCATGAACACTGAAGCTTTCTTT. Translation gives CASSYSGGMNTEAFF.

The chain recombines TRBV18 with TRBJ1-4, with TRBD1 matching 7 bases. The CDR3 runs to 17 residues. The V and J ends lost 3 bases and 6 bases, in that order; junction bases with no gene match: 13. Germline V gene lookup returns CDR1 KGHSH and CDR2 LQKENI. The CDR3 sequence: CASSPTGRGIGDEKLFF. The CDR3 DNA sequence: TGTGCCAGCTCACCGACAGGGAGGGGAATCGGGGATGAAAAACTGTTTTTT.

V and J are TRBV4-1 and TRBJ1-3; D is undetermined. CDR3 length: 17 amino acids. CDR1 is MGHRA, CDR2 YSYEKL, per germline. Trimming took 1 base from V and 0 from J, leaving 13 bases between them. CDR3 sequence: CASSQGPGQSSGNTIYF. In DNA, the CDR3 is TGCGCCAGCAGCCAAGGGCCTGGGCAAAGCTCTGGAAACACCATATATTTT.

J is TRBJ2-1 and V is TRBV25-1; D may be TRBD1 or TRBD2 (6 bases each). CDR1 MGHDK and CDR2 SYGVNS come from the germline V gene. The CDR3 is 12 amino acids. Trimming removed 6 bases from V and 9 bases from J, with 12 bases in between. The CDR3 bases are TGTGCCAGCAGAGACAGGAGGGGTGAGCAGTTCTTC. Translating it yields CASRDRRGEQFF.

The V and J genes are TRBV5-1 and TRBJ2-1, with D possibly being TRBD1 or TRBD2 (5 bases each). V was clipped by 7 bases and J by 0 bases, with 14 bases between them. The length of the CDR3 is 15 residues. Germline V gene lookup returns CDR1 SGHRS and CDR2 YFSETQ. The CDR3: CASCLVGVSYNEQFF. DNA of the CDR3: TGCGCCAGCTGCCTGGTGGGGGTCTCCTACAATGAGCAGTTCTTC.

The chain carries TRBV5-1 and TRBJ2-1; 7 bases line up with TRBD1. Looked up from germline, CDR1 is SGHRS and CDR2 is YFSETQ. V lost 3 bases, J lost 3 bases, and 12 bases stayed unmatched. The CDR3 runs 17 residues. CDR3 sequence: CASSSRQGPGYYNEQFF. DNA of the CDR3: TGCGCCAGCAGCTCCAGACAGGGCCCGGGCTACTACAATGAGCAGTTCTTC.

The rearrangement joins TRBV5-8 to TRBJ1-4, with 7 bases aligning to TRBD1. CDR1 and CDR2 from the germline V gene are SGHTS and YDEGEE. J was trimmed by 0 bases and V by 3 bases; bases with no gene match: 5. This CDR3 comprises 16 residues. CDR3 sequence: CASSSGQAATNEKLFF. The CDR3 DNA follows: TGTGCCAGCAGCTCAGGACAGGCAGCAACTAATGAAAAACTGTTTTTT.

This chain joins TRBV12-5 and TRBJ2-1, with 9 bases lining up with TRBD2. With V trimmed by 1 base and J by 9 bases, 16 bases remained unmatched. The CDR3 has 18 amino acids. Germline CDR1 and CDR2: LGHNT and FRNRAP. The CDR3: CASGLDPTPSGRLIEQFF. CDR3 nucleotides: TGTGCTAGTGGTTTGGACCCAACGCCCAGCGGGAGGTTAATTGAGCAGTTCTTC. Variable domain in full (rest from reference TRBV12-5 and TRBJ2-1): DARVTQTPRHKVTEMGQEVTMRCQPILGHNTVFWYRQTMMQGLELLAYFRNRAPLDDSGMPKDRFSAEMPDATLATLKIQPSEPRDSAVYFCASGLDPTPSGRLIEQFFGPGTRLTVL.